These 17 T cell receptor beta chains came from one sample sequenced in a study of Graves' ophthalmopathy and Graves' hyperthyroidism. RNA transcripts were the source from which TCR beta CDR3 regions were amplified. Second-round multiplex PCR came after first-round RT-PCR with HTBI primers. TCRdb reprocessed the multiplex PCR reads via MiXCR and lists one record per CDR3 protein. The sample yields approximately 160,000 distinct CDR3 sequences, roughly 36% seen once. Sequencing was performed on peripheral blood. These receptors came from a man aged 30 to 39 with Graves' ophthalmopathy.

The rearrangement uses TRBV6-2 or TRBV6-3 and TRBJ2-7; possibly TRBD1 for D (6 bases). The CDR3 covers 13 residues. CDR1 and CDR2 (germline): MNHEY, SVGEGT. V was clipped by 7 bases and J by 0 bases, with 10 bases between them. CDR3 sequence: CASTDRSSYEQYF. The CDR3 DNA reads TGTGCCAGCACAGACAGGAGCTCCTACGAGCAGTACTTC.

The chain uses TRBV6-2 or TRBV6-3 and TRBJ2-7; D unclear. V lost 0 bases to trimming and J lost 4 bases, with 16 bases between them. This CDR3 has 16 amino acids. Germline loops: CDR1 MNHEY, CDR2 SVGEGT. The CDR3: CASSYSLPAAIYEQYF. CDR3 coding DNA: TGTGCCAGCAGTTACTCGTTACCGGCAGCAATATACGAGCAGTACTTC.

V is TRBV6-1 and J is TRBJ1-5, with D uncertain. CDR1 and CDR2 from the germline V gene are MNHNS and SASEGT. The CDR3 has 16 amino acids. V lost 4 bases, J lost 0 bases, and 13 bases lay in between. The CDR3 is CASSAEQPFSNQPQHF. CDR3 coding DNA: TGTGCCAGCAGTGCCGAACAGCCATTTAGCAATCAGCCCCAGCATTTT.

This clonotype was detected many times. The chain carries TRBV12-3 or TRBV12-4 and TRBJ1-2; D remains ambiguous. The CDR3 runs to 12 residues. The V end was cut by 6 bases, the J end by 6 bases, with 11 bases between. The CDR3 region is CASRGPMDGYTF. The DNA for the CDR3 is TGTGCCAGCAGGGGTCCGATGGATGGCTACACCTTC.

This clonotype was observed at least ten times. This chain uses TRBV11-1 with TRBJ1-1; the D is unclear. Looked up from germline, CDR1 is SGHAT and CDR2 is FQDESV (reference sequence). With 5 bases removed from V and 3 bases from J, the gap between germline ends came to 22 bases. This CDR3 comprises 17 residues. CDR3 in DNA: TGTGCCAGCAGCCAAAAAGGGAGGAATTTTAAGGACACTGAAGCTTTCTTT. Translating gives CASSQKGRNFKDTEAFF.

This clonotype was counted at least ten times. This sequence joins TRBV5-1 and TRBJ2-7; D perhaps matches TRBD2 (6 bases). This CDR3 contains 15 residues. V dropped 0 bases and J dropped 3 bases, with 13 bases sitting between them. Germline V gene lookup returns CDR1 SGHRS and CDR2 YFSETQ. The CDR3 sequence is CASSLGGNLIYEQYF. The CDR3 nucleotides are TGCGCCAGCAGCTTGGGCGGGAATTTAATCTACGAGCAGTACTTC.

The sample holds many counts of this clonotype. The chain carries TRBV4-3 and TRBJ2-7; 9 nucleotides agree with TRBD2. The trim removed 0 bases at V and 2 bases at J, leaving 2 bases unmatched. Germline V CDR1 and CDR2: LGHNA, YSLEER. The CDR3 length is 15 residues. In DNA, the CDR3 is TGCGCCAGCAGCCAAGATCCTAGCGGGACCTACGAGCAGTACTTC. This encodes CASSQDPSGTYEQYF.

This clonotype occurred once. The CDR3 nucleotides are TGTGCCAACGGAAAGATACTGGGGGTTTTCTTAGAGACCCAGTACTTC. Protein product: CANGKILGVFLETQYF. This chain connects TRBV12-3 or TRBV12-4 to TRBJ2-5; D tentatively reads TRBD1 or TRBD2 (5 bases each). The CDR3 has 16 amino acids. V lost 10 bases and J 4 bases, leaving 25 bases between the germline ends.

At least ten counts were recorded for this clonotype. The CDR3 region is CASSSLTGTTGELFF. The CDR3 DNA sequence: TGTGCCAGCAGCTCCCTGACAGGGACCACCGGGGAGCTGTTTTTT. The chain employs TRBV7-2 and TRBJ2-2, with 7 bases lining up with TRBD1. V dropped 4 bases and J dropped 4; count of bases not matched to a gene: 6. The CDR3 has 15 residues. Germline assignment: CDR1 SGHTA and CDR2 FQGNSA.

This clonotype has a count of ten or more. The V gene is TRBV28, the J gene TRBJ2-2, with D perhaps TRBD1 or TRBD2 (5 bases each). Per germline, CDR1 MDHEN and CDR2 SYDVKM. CDR3 length: 14 amino acids. The germline V and J ends were trimmed by 7 bases and 3 bases, with 12 bases remaining between them. The CDR3 DNA reads as TGTGCCAGCATGCGGAGAGGGGACACCGGGGAGCTGTTTTTT. It specifies CASMRRGDTGELFF.

This clonotype was counted only a few times. The rearrangement uses TRBV7-8 and TRBJ1-1, with D unresolved. The CDR3 is made up of 13 amino acids. The V end lost 1 base, the J end lost 8 bases, and 11 bases lay between the germline ends. The V gene's germline CDR1 is SGHVS and CDR2 FQNEAQ. CDR3 in DNA: TGTGCCAGCAGCTTAGTGGGAGGAGCCGAAGCTTTCTTT. Encoded protein: CASSLVGGAEAFF.

This clonotype was picked up many times. The chain couples TRBV27 to TRBJ2-7, with D unclear. The germline V and J ends were trimmed by 2 bases and 2 bases, with 13 bases remaining between them. The CDR3 consists of 15 residues. Germline V gene data show CDR1 as MNHEY and CDR2 as SMNVEV (reference sequence). CDR3 sequence (DNA): TGTGCCAGCAGTTTAGCCGACACAAGAACCTACGAGCAGTACTTC. Translated: CASSLADTRTYEQYF.

This clonotype was seen a single time. The chain combines TRBV27 with TRBJ2-7; no clear D. Trimming removed 6 bases at V and 4 bases at J, with 13 bases between. Germline-derived CDR1 and CDR2 are MNHEY and SMNVEV (reference sequence). CDR3 size: 13 residues. This CDR3 is CASSPKSRYEQYF. CDR3 DNA sequence: TGTGCCAGCAGCCCTAAGTCGCGTTACGAGCAGTACTTC.

The chain couples TRBV20-1 to TRBJ1-1; the match to TRBD1 covers 7 bases. Looked up from germline, CDR1 is DFQATT and CDR2 is SNEGSKA (reference sequence). Trimming removed 1 base from V and 14 bases from J; junction bases left unmatched: 10. This CDR3 comprises 12 residues. CDR3: CSARAATLDRFF. CDR3 nucleotides: TGCAGTGCTAGAGCCGCCACCCTGGACAGGTTCTTT.

This chain connects TRBV7-2 to TRBJ1-1, with 9 bases matching TRBD1. Germline trimming cut 4 bases from V and 4 bases from J; bases unmatched to any gene: 7. The germline gives CDR1 SGHTA, CDR2 FQGNSA. This CDR3 has 15 amino acids. CDR3 loop: CASSYVTGGGTEAFF. Written as DNA, the CDR3 is TGTGCCAGCAGCTACGTTACAGGGGGCGGCACTGAAGCTTTCTTT.

This clonotype showed up just once. The V gene is TRBV12-3 or TRBV12-4, the J gene TRBJ2-4, with D possibly TRBD2 on 7 matching bases. Deletions cut 6 bases from V and 6 bases from J, with 18 bases between. This CDR3 has 15 amino acids. The CDR3 DNA reads as TGTGCCAGCAGGTTTAGGGGGGGCGGGAGAAACATTCAGTACTTC. Its protein product is CASRFRGGGRNIQYF.

There are a few counts of this clonotype. This chain connects TRBV7-3 to TRBJ2-7; 10 bases align to TRBD2. Germline loops: CDR1 SGHTA, CDR2 FQGTGA. The CDR3 loop spans 14 amino acids. The trim removed 6 bases at V and 5 bases at J, leaving 7 bases unmatched. CDR3 sequence reads: CASSFQREGNEQYF. The CDR3 nucleotides read TGTGCCAGCAGTTTCCAGCGGGAGGGGAACGAGCAGTACTTC.